The sequence of this TCR beta chain was determined in a study of blood T cell repertoires in COVID-19. Across the study: Samples came from the United States, Italy and Spain, spanning acute and convalescent COVID-19. PBMCs, B-cell-depleted T cells, or T cells were the source of the cDNA or gDNA that made up the material.

This clone was observed a single time. Source study methods: Nucleated cell number was recorded as an estimate derived from reference gene primer amplification. TCRdb's table, derived via immunoSEQ multiplex PCR, lists solely in-frame clones and lacks some. V and J calls and clone size are those listed in that table; D and trimming were worked out from the DNA. The repertoire holds 250,000 or so clones, approximately 86% seen once, with roughly 0.8% in the top ten. Sample: peripheral blood. The TCR originated in a woman in her 30s with acute or convalescent COVID-19.

In DNA, the CDR3 is TGTGCCAGCTCACCACTCGGCCGGGAATACGAGCAGTACTTC. Its translation: CASSPLGREYEQYF. The gene calls are TRBV18 and TRBJ2-7, with D tentatively TRBD2 (5 bases). CDR3 length: 14 amino acids. Germline lookup yields CDR1 KGHSH and CDR2 LQKENI. V lost 1 base, J lost 4 bases, and 11 bases lay in between.